This TCR beta chain was recorded in a study of cytomegalovirus exposure and HLA in healthy donors. The PCR contained 60 Vbeta and 13 Jbeta primers. The repertoire was sequenced with immunoSEQ multiplex PCR; TCRdb's copy has only in-frame clones and lacks some. Of 30,000 to 40,000 clones in the sample, 35% to 55% were seen once. Germline assignment: CDR1 MGHRA and CDR2 YSYEKL. The CDR3 runs 15 residues. The V end lost 1 base, the J end lost 0 bases, and 7 bases lay between the germline ends. The sequenced sample was PBMCs. The chain carries TRBV4-1 and TRBJ1-3; D uncertain. This TCR derives from a woman between 50 and 59 years old in good health and CMV-seronegative. The CDR3 DNA sequence: TGCGCCAGCAGCCAAGTGAGGGTCTCTGGAAACACCATATATTTT. Translation gives CASSQVRVSGNTIYF.